The clone carrying this T cell receptor beta chain came up once. This entry is derived from a study of cytomegalovirus exposure and HLA in healthy donors. Researchers ran the PCR with 60 Vbeta and 13 Jbeta primers. Using immunoSEQ multiplex PCR, the repertoire was profiled, and TCRdb retains in-frame clones only, with some absent. The sample has roughly 150,000 clones; over 70% are singletons. Trimming shortened V by 1 base and J by 4 bases, and 12 bases separated the two germline ends. The CDR3 has 15 residues. Germline V gene sequence: CDR1 SEHNR, CDR2 FQNEAQ (reference sequence). The sequence was obtained from a male donor in good health and CMV-seronegative. The chain has TRBV7-9 and TRBJ2-3; TRBD2 is a possible D gene (5 bases). Source material: PBMCs. CDR3 sequence: CASSLDGGLPDTQYF. The CDR3 nucleotides are TGTGCCAGCAGCTTAGATGGCGGGTTACCAGATACGCAGTATTTT.